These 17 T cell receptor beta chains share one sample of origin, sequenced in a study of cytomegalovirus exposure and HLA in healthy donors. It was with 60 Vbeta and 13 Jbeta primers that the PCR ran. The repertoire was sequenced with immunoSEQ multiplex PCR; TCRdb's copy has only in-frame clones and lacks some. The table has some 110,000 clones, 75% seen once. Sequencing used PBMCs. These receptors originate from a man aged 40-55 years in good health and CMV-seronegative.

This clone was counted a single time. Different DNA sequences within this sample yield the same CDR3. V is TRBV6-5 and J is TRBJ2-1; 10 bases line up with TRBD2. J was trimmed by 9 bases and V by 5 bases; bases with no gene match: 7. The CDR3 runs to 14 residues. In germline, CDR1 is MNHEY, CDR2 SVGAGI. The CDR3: CASSQAGGLFEQFF. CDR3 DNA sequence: TGTGCCAGCAGTCAAGCGGGGGGGCTCTTTGAGCAGTTCTTC.

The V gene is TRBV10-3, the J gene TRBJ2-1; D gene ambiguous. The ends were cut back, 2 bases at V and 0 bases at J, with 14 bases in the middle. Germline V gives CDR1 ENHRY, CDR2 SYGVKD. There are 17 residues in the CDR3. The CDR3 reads CAISEAMSASSYNEQFF. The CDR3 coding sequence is TGTGCCATCAGTGAGGCCATGTCCGCGAGCTCCTACAATGAGCAGTTCTTC.

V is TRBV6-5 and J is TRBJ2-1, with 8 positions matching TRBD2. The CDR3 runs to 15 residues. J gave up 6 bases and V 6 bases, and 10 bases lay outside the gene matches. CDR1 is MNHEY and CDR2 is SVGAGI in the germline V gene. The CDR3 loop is CASSRRGGFLNEQFF. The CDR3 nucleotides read TGTGCCAGCAGCAGACGGGGGGGTTTCCTCAATGAGCAGTTCTTC.

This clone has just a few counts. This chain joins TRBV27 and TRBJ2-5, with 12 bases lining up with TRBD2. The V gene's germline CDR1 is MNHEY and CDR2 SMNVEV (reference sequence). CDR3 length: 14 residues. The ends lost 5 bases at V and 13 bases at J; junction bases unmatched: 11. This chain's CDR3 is CASSGRLAGGPSYF. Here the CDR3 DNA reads TGTGCCAGCAGTGGGCGGCTAGCGGGGGGGCCTTCGTACTTC.

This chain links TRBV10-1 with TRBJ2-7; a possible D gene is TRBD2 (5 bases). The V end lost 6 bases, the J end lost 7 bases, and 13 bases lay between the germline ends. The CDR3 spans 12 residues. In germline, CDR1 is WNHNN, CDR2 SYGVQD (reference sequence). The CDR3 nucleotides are TGCGCCAGCAGCCAAACGTCGGGGGAGCAGTACTTC. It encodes CASSQTSGEQYF.

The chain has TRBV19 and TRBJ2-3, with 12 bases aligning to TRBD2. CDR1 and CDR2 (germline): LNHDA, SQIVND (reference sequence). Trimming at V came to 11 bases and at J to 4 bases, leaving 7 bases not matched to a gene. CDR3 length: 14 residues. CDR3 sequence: CAVSRLAGADTQYF. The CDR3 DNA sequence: TGTGCCGTTAGCAGACTAGCGGGGGCAGATACGCAGTATTTT. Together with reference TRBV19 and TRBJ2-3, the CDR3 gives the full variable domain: DGGITQSPKYLFRKEGQNVTLSCEQNLNHDAMYWYRQDPGQGLRLIYYSQIVNDFQKGDIAEGYSVSREKKESFPLTVTSAQKNPTAFYLCAVSRLAGADTQYFGPGTRLTVL.

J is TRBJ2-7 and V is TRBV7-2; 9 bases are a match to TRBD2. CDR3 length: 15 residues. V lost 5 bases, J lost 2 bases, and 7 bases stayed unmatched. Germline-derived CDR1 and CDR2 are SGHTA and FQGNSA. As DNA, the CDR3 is TGTGCCAGCAGCCCCTTTAGCGGGGGCCCCTACGAGCAGTACTTC. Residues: CASSPFSGGPYEQYF.

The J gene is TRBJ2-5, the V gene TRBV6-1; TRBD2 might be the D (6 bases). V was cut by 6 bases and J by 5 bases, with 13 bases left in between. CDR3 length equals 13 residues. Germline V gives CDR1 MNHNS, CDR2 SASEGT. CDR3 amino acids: CASRDTGEETQYF. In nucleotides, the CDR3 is TGTGCCAGCAGAGATACGGGGGAGGAGACCCAGTACTTC.

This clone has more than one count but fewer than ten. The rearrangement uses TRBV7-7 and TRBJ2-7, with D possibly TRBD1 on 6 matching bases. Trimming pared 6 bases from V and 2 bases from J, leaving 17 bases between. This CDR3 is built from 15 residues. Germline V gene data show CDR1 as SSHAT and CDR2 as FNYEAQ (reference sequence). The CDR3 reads CASSSSRGQPYEQYF. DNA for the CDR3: TGTGCCAGCAGTTCTTCTAGAGGACAGCCCTACGAGCAGTACTTC. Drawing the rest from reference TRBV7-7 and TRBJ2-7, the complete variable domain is GAGVSQSPRYKVTKRGQDVTLRCDPISSHATLYWYQQALGQGPEFLTYFNYEAQPDKSGLPSDRFSAERPEGSISTLTIQRTEQRDSAMYRCASSSSRGQPYEQYFGPGTRLTVT.

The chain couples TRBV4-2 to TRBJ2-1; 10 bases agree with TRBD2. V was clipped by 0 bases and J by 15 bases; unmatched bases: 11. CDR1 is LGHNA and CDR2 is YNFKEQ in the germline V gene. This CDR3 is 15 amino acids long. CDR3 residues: CASSQDKGTSGVPFF. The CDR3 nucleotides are TGTGCCAGCAGCCAAGACAAGGGAACTAGCGGGGTTCCGTTCTTC.

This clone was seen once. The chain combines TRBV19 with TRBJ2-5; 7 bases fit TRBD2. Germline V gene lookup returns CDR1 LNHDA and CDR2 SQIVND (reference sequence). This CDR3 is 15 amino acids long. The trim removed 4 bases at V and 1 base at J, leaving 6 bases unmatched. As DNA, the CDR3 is TGTGCCAGTAGTAAGTTCTCGGGGGGCCAAGAGACCCAGTACTTC. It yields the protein CASSKFSGGQETQYF.

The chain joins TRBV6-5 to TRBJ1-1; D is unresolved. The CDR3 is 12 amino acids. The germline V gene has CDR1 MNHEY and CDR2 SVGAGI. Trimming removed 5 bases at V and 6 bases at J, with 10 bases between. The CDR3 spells CASSDDTAEAFF. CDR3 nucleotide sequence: TGTGCCAGCAGTGACGACACAGCTGAAGCTTTCTTT.

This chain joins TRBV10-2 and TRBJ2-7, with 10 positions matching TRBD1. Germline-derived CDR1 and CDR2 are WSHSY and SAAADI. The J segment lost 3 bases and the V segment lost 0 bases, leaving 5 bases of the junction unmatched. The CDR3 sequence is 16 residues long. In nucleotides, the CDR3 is TGCGCCAGCAGTGAGTCCGGGACAGGGGAATTCTACGAGCAGTACTTC. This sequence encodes CASSESGTGEFYEQYF.

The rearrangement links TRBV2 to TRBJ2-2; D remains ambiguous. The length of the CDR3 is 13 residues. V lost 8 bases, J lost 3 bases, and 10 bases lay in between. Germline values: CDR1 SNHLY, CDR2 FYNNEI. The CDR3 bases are TGTGCCAGCGACATCAGCTACACCGGGGAGCTGTTTTTT. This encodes CASDISYTGELFF.

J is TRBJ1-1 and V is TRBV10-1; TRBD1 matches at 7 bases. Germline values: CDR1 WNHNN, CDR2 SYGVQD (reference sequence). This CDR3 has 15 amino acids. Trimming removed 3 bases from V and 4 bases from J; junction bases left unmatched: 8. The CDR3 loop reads CASSETGVGSTEAFF. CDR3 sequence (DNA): TGCGCCAGCAGTGAAACAGGGGTGGGGAGCACTGAAGCTTTCTTT.

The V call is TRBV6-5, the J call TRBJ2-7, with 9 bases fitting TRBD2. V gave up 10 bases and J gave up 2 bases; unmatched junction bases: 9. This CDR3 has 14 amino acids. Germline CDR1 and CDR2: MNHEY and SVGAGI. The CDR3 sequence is CATYRLAATYEQYF. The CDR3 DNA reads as TGTGCCACCTATAGACTAGCGGCGACCTACGAGCAGTACTTC.

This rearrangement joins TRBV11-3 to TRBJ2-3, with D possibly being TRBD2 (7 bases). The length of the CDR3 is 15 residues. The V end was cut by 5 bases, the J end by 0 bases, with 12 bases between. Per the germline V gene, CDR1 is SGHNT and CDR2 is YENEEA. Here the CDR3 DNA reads TGTGCCAGCAGCATTGGGGGGGCGAGCACAGATACGCAGTATTTT. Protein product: CASSIGGASTDTQYF. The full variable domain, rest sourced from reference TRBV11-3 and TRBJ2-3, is EAGVVQSPRYKIIEKKQPVAFWCNPISGHNTLYWYLQNLGQGPELLIRYENEEAVDDSQLPKDRFSAERLKGVDSTLKIQPAELGDSAVYLCASSIGGASTDTQYFGPGTRLTVL.